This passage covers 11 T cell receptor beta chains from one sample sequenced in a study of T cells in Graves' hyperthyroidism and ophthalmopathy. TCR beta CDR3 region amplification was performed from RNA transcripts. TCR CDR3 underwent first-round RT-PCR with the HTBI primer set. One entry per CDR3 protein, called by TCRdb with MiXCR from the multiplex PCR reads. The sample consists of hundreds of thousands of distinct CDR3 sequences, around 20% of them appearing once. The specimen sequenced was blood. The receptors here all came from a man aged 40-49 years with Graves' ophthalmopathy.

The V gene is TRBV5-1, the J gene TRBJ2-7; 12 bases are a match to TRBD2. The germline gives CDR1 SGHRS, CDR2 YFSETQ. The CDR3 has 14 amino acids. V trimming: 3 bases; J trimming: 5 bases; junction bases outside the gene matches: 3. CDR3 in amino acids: CASSWTSGVNEQYF. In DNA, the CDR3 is TGCGCCAGCAGCTGGACTAGCGGGGTTAACGAGCAGTACTTC.

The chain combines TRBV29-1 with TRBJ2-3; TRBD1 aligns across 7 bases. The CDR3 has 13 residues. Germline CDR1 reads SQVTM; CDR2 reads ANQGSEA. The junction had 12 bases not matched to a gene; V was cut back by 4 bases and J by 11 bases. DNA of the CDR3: TGCAGCGTTGGAGGGACAGACATCGGCGGGCAGTATTTT. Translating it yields CSVGGTDIGGQYF.

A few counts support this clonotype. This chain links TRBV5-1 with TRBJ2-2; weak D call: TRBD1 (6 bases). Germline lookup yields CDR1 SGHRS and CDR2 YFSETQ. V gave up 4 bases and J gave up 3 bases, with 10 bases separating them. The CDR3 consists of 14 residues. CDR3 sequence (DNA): TGCGCCAGCAGCGGCTACAGGGACACCGGGGAGCTGTTTTTT. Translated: CASSGYRDTGELFF.

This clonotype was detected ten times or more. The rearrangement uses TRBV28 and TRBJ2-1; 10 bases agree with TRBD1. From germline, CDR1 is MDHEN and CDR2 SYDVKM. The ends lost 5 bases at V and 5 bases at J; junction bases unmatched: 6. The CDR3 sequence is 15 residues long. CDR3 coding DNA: TGTGCCAGCAGTGCTCCGGGACAGGGGAACAATGAGCAGTTCTTC. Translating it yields CASSAPGQGNNEQFF.

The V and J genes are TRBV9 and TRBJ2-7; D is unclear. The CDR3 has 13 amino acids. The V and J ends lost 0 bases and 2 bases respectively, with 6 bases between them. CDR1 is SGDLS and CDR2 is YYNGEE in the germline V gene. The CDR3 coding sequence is TGTGCCAGCAGCGTAGACGATACCTACGAGCAGTACTTC. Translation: CASSVDDTYEQYF.

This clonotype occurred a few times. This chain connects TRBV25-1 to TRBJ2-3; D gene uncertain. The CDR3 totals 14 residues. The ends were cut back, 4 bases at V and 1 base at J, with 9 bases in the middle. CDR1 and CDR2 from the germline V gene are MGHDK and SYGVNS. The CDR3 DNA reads TGTGCCAGCAGTGCCCCTTTGGGCACAGATACGCAGTATTTT. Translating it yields CASSAPLGTDTQYF.

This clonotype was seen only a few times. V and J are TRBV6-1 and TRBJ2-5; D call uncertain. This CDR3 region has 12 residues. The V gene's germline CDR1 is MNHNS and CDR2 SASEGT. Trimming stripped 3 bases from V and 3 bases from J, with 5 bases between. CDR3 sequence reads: CASSDPKETQYF. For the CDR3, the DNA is TGTGCCAGCAGTGACCCGAAAGAGACCCAGTACTTC.

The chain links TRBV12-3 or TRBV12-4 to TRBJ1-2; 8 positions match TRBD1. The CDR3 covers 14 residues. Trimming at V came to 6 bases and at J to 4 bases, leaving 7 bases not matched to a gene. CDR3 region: CASRPGQALYGYTF. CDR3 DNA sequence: TGTGCCAGCAGGCCGGGACAGGCCCTCTATGGCTACACCTTC.

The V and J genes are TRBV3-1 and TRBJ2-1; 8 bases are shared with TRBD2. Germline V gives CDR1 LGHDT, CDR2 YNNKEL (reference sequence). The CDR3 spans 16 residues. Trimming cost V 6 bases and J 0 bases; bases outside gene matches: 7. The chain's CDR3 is CASRRTSGSSYNEQFF. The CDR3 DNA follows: TGTGCCAGCAGACGCACTAGCGGCAGCTCCTACAATGAGCAGTTCTTC.

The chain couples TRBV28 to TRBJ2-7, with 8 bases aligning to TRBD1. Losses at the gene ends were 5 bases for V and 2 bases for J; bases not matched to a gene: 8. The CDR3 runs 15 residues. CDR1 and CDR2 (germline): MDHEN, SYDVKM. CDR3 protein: CASSPPGQVPYEQYF. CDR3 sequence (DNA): TGTGCCAGCAGTCCCCCGGGACAGGTCCCCTACGAGCAGTACTTC.

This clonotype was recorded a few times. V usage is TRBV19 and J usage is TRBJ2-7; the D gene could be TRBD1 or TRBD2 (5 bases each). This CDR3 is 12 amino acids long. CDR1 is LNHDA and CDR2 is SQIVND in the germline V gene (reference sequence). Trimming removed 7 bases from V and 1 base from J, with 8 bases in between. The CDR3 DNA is TGTGCCAGTATGGGACGGTCCTACGAGCAGTACTTC. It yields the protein CASMGRSYEQYF.